This is a list of T cell receptor beta chains from one sample in a study of blood T cell repertoires in COVID-19. Assay used: immunoSEQ multiplex PCR; TCRdb lists only in-frame clones, some missing. Among about 24,000 clones listed, around 89% were seen once. Sequencing was carried out using peripheral blood. The receptors derive from a man in his 70s with acute or convalescent COVID-19. CDR3s include the opening cysteine and the closing phenylalanine or tryptophan. A D gene is named only where the DNA matches it firmly. Where a row states a size, it is once, few, many or the class of an expanded clone; other rows omit it.

V,D,size,J,DNA,CDR3
TRBV3-1/TRBV3-2,TRBD2,once,TRBJ2-7,TGTGCCAGCAGCCTTAGAGGGTCGGCTAGCGGCACCTACGAGCAGTACTTC,CASSLRGSASGTYEQYF
TRBV5-1,.,.,TRBJ1-1,TGCGCCAGCAGCTTCACTCAGCTCGGGGGAAATGAAGCTTTCTTT,CASSFTQLGGNEAFF
TRBV6-5,.,.,TRBJ2-5,TGTGCCAGCAGTTACTCGCGGGGAACGCAGGAGACCCAGTACTTC,CASSYSRGTQETQYF
TRBV7-9,TRBD1,.,TRBJ1-3,TGTGCCAGCAGCTTACGGGCAGGGGGCCTCTCTGGAAACACCATATATTTT,CASSLRAGGLSGNTIYF
TRBV5-1,TRBD2,.,TRBJ2-5,TGCGCCAGCAGTCAGACTCTCGGGGGGATGGAGACCCAGTACTTC,CASSQTLGGMETQYF
TRBV6-5,.,once,TRBJ1-4,TGTGCCAGCAGTACCCGCAGGGGTAGTAATGAAAAACTGTTTTTT,CASSTRRGSNEKLFF
TRBV18,.,.,TRBJ2-7,TGTGCCAGCTCACCAAAGACTGACTACGAGCAGTACTTC,CASSPKTDYEQYF
TRBV29-1,.,once,TRBJ1-2,TGCAGCGTTGAAGGGGTGGCAGGGGAGGGCTATGGCTACACCTTC,CSVEGVAGEGYGYTF
TRBV28,TRBD1,.,TRBJ2-7,TGTGCCAGCAGAACAACAGGGGGCGAGCAGTACTTC,CASRTTGGEQYF
TRBV28,.,.,TRBJ1-1,TGTGCCAGCAGTTGGGTCACAGTGGGTGAAGCTTTCTTT,CASSWVTVGEAFF
TRBV5-4,.,.,TRBJ1-2,TGTGCCAGCACCCCCAGAGAAGAGGCCTATGGCTACACCTTC,CASTPREEAYGYTF
TRBV28,TRBD1,.,TRBJ2-2,TGTGCCAGCAGTTTATGGGGACAGGGGGCAACAACCGGGGAGCTGTTTTTT,CASSLWGQGATTGELFF
TRBV27,.,.,TRBJ2-4,TGTGCCAGCAGTGCAATCGGGTCTCAGTACTTC,CASSAIGSQYF
TRBV6-6,TRBD2,once,TRBJ2-5,TGTGCCAGCACCGGACTAGCGGGGGGGTTGTGGGAGACCCAGTACTTC,CASTGLAGGLWETQYF
TRBV27,TRBD2,.,TRBJ2-3,TGTGCCAGCAGTCCTAGCGGAGACACAGATACGCAGTATTTT,CASSPSGDTDTQYF
TRBV7-9,TRBD1,.,TRBJ2-7,TGTGCCAGCAGCCAGAGCGAAACGGGACAGGGGGCCTACGAGCAGTACTTC,CASSQSETGQGAYEQYF
TRBV2,.,.,TRBJ1-5,TGTGCCAGCAGCGTCGGGACTTTTAGCAATCAGCCCCAGCATTTT,CASSVGTFSNQPQHF
TRBV5-1,TRBD1,once,TRBJ1-6,TGCGCCAGCAGCAGGGGACAGGGGTATTCACCCCTCCACTTT,CASSRGQGYSPLHF
TRBV30,.,.,TRBJ2-7,TGTGCCTGGAGTGTAAACAGGGTTTACGAGCAGTACTTC,CAWSVNRVYEQYF
TRBV19,TRBD1,.,TRBJ2-1,TGTGCCAGTAGTCTAGGGGGCATTGTTTCCAATGAGCAGTTCTTC,CASSLGGIVSNEQFF
TRBV29-1,TRBD1,.,TRBJ2-3,TGCAGCGTTGTCCGGGCGGCGGACAGGACCACAGATACGCAGTATTTT,CSVVRAADRTTDTQYF
TRBV11-2,.,.,TRBJ2-7,TGTGCCAGCAGTTACACCTACGAGCAGTACTTC,CASSYTYEQYF
TRBV28,TRBD2,.,TRBJ2-2,TGTGCCAGCACCCTCGGACTAGCTGGGACCGGGGAGCTGTTTTTT,CASTLGLAGTGELFF
TRBV20-1,TRBD2,.,TRBJ2-7,TGCAGTGCTAGTCGGCCTAGCGGGGCCTACGAGCAGTACTTC,CSASRPSGAYEQYF
TRBV5-1,TRBD1,.,TRBJ1-1,TGCGCCAGCAGCCAACCAACAGGGGGAGGGACTGAAGCTTTCTTT,CASSQPTGGGTEAFF
TRBV5-1,.,.,TRBJ2-1,TGCGCCAGCAGCGCGAGACAGGTGGGCACACACAATGAGCAGTTCTTC,CASSARQVGTHNEQFF
TRBV19,TRBD1,.,TRBJ1-2,TGTGCCAGTAGTCTCACAGGGGGCGCGATAGGCGGCTACACCTTC,CASSLTGGAIGGYTF
TRBV20-1,.,few,TRBJ2-7,TGCAGTGCTAGTTTACTACTCGAGCAGTACTTC,CSASLLLEQYF
TRBV6-5,TRBD1,.,TRBJ1-2,TGTGCCAGCAGGAGGGAGGACAGGGAAGGAGGCTACACCTTC,CASRREDREGGYTF
TRBV19,TRBD1,.,TRBJ2-3,TGTGCCAGTAGTATTGACAGGGGGTCCGCAGATACGCAGTATTTT,CASSIDRGSADTQYF
TRBV7-2,.,.,TRBJ1-5,TGTGCCAGCAGCTTGTCCATCAATCAGCCCCAGCATTTT,CASSLSINQPQHF
TRBV5-8,.,few,TRBJ2-2,TGTGCCAGCTCACCGCGGGGGCCCGGGGAGCTGTTTTTT,CASSPRGPGELFF
TRBV16,.,.,TRBJ2-7,TGTGCCAGCAGCCAAGAGTTAGCGGATGAGGGAAACGAGCAGTACTTC,CASSQELADEGNEQYF
TRBV9,TRBD2,.,TRBJ2-1,TGTGCCAGCAGCGGGGGACTAGCGGGAGGCCCGAGGGAGCAGTTCTTC,CASSGGLAGGPREQFF
TRBV10-3,.,.,TRBJ2-1,TGTGCCATCAGAGGAGGGCCTCAGGGCAATGAGCAGTTCTTC,CAIRGGPQGNEQFF
TRBV3-1/TRBV3-2,.,.,TRBJ2-1,TGTGCCAGCAGCCGGGGCAGGGCCAACTACAATGAGCAGTTCTTC,CASSRGRANYNEQFF
TRBV5-1,.,.,TRBJ1-1,TGCGCCAGCAGCTCGACAGCCGAGAACACTGAAGCTTTCTTT,CASSSTAENTEAFF
TRBV3-1/TRBV3-2,.,.,TRBJ2-1,TGTGCCAGCAGCCAAGACGGCGGGTACAATGAGCAGTTCTTC,CASSQDGGYNEQFF
TRBV7-6,TRBD1,.,TRBJ1-6,TGTGCCAGCAGCTTGGGACAGGGGGCTGGTAATTCACCCCTCCACTTT,CASSLGQGAGNSPLHF
TRBV6-5,.,.,TRBJ1-1,TGTGCCAGCAGTTACGGGGGCTTCAACACTGAAGCTTTCTTT,CASSYGGFNTEAFF
TRBV5-1,TRBD2,few,TRBJ2-2,TGCGCCAGCAGCTTGAACCGACTAGCGGGAGTCGGGACCGGGGAGCTGTTTTTT,CASSLNRLAGVGTGELFF
TRBV21-1,.,.,TRBJ1-2,TGTGCCAGCAGCACGACGGGGACAGGGGGCAACTATGGCTACACCTTC,CASSTTGTGGNYGYTF
TRBV6-2/TRBV6-3,.,.,TRBJ1-1,TGTGCCAGCAGTTACTCGTCGACACACAAGAACACTGAAGCTTTCTTT,CASSYSSTHKNTEAFF
TRBV7-7,TRBD2,.,TRBJ2-5,TGTGCTAGCAGCTTGGCCCAGACCGGGGTAGCGGGAGTTGGAGAGACCCAGTACTTC,CASSLAQTGVAGVGETQYF
TRBV5-1,TRBD1,few,TRBJ2-7,TGCGCCAGCGCCCTCGGACAGGGGGCCTACGAGCAGTACTTC,CASALGQGAYEQYF
TRBV5-1,.,.,TRBJ1-1,TGCGCCAGCAGCTTGGGGTCAGGGAGGGGTGAAGCTTTCTTT,CASSLGSGRGEAFF
TRBV6-2/TRBV6-3,TRBD1,.,TRBJ2-2,TGTGCCAGCAGTCTTAGGACAGGGTTGAAAGTTTGGGAGCTGTTTTTT,CASSLRTGLKVWELFF
TRBV28,TRBD1,.,TRBJ2-1,TGTGCCAGCAGTACCGGGACAGGCTACAATGAGCAGTTCTTC,CASSTGTGYNEQFF
TRBV19,TRBD1,.,TRBJ1-1,TGTGCCAGTACCTCTGGGACAGGTACGCCTTTGAACACTGAAGCTTTCTTT,CASTSGTGTPLNTEAFF
TRBV5-1,.,.,TRBJ1-2,TGCGCCAGCAGCTTGGCGGGCAGGGGCTATGGCTACACCTTC,CASSLAGRGYGYTF
TRBV15,TRBD2,.,TRBJ2-7,TGTGCCACCAGCAGAGTTGGTAGCGGGGGATACGAGCAGTACTTC,CATSRVGSGGYEQYF
TRBV10-3,.,.,TRBJ2-2,TGTGCCACCCTTCGACAGGAGAACACCGGGGAGCTGTTTTTT,CATLRQENTGELFF
TRBV19,TRBD1,.,TRBJ1-5,TGTGCCAGTAGTATAGTGGCAGGGGGCAGGGGCAATCAGCCCCAGCATTTT,CASSIVAGGRGNQPQHF
TRBV19,TRBD1,.,TRBJ1-1,TGTGCCAGTAGTCGTCAAGGACAGGGAGGCACTGAAGCTTTCTTT,CASSRQGQGGTEAFF
TRBV5-4,.,.,TRBJ1-1,TGTGCCAGCAGCTTATGGGCTCAACGGGGCACTGAAGCTTTCTTT,CASSLWAQRGTEAFF
TRBV30,.,.,TRBJ1-2,TGTGCCTGGAGGGAGGTTAGACCAAACTATGGCTACACCTTC,CAWREVRPNYGYTF
TRBV6-4,TRBD2,.,TRBJ2-3,TGTGCCAGCAGTCCTAGCGGCGGGGCCACAGATACGCAGTATTTT,CASSPSGGATDTQYF
TRBV11-2,TRBD2,.,TRBJ2-1,TGTGCCAGCAGCTTAGCGGGGTTCCGGACTAGCTACAATGAGCAGTTCTTC,CASSLAGFRTSYNEQFF
TRBV10-3,.,.,TRBJ2-7,TGTGCCTCCCGGCAGGGCCCTTGGGAGCAGTACTTC,CASRQGPWEQYF